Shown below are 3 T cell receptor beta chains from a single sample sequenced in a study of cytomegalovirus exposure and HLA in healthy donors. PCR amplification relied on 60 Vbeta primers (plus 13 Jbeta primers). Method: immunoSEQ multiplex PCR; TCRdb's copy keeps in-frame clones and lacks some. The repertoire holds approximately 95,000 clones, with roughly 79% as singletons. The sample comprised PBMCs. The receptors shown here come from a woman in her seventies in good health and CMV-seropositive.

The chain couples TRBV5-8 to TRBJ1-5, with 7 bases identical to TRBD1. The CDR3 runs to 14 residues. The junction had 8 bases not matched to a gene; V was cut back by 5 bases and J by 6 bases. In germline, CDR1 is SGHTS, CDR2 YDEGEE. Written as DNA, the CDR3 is TGTGCCAGCAGACGACAGGGTTCGGCTCAGCCCCAGCATTTT. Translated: CASRRQGSAQPQHF.

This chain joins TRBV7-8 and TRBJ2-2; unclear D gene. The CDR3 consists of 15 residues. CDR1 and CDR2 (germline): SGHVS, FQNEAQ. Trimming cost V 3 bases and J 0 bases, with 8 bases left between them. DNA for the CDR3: TGTGCCAGCAGCTTCACTGGAGCGAACACCGGGGAGCTGTTTTTT. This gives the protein CASSFTGANTGELFF.

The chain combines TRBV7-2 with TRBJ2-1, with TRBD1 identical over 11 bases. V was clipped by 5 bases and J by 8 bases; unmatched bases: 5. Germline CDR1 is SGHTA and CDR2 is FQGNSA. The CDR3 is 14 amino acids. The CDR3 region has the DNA TGTGCCAGCAGCCCGGGACAGGGGGGCTATGAGCAGTTCTTC. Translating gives CASSPGQGGYEQFF.